The entry that follows covers one T cell receptor beta chain sequence. Its antigen is not identified. This record comes from a study of graft-versus-host responses after intestinal transplantation. Clones were sequenced by immunoSEQ multiplex PCR, and TCRdb holds only the in-frame ones, with some missing. Of tens of thousands of clones listed, more than 80% are singletons. The CDR3 loop spans 15 amino acids. CDR1 is SGHDT, CDR2 YYEEEE, per germline. Trimming took 2 bases from V and 3 from J, leaving 13 bases between them. The TCR was taken from a human donor who was the organ donor for an intestinal transplant. This chain links TRBV5-6 with TRBJ2-3; D possibly corresponds to TRBD2 (5 bases). This sample comprised unstimulated CD4+ T cells sorted from spleen or lymph node cells, obtained before transplant. The CDR3 DNA reads as TGTGCCAGCAGCTTCGATCGAGGGAGAACAGATACGCAGTATTTT. It encodes CASSFDRGRTDTQYF.